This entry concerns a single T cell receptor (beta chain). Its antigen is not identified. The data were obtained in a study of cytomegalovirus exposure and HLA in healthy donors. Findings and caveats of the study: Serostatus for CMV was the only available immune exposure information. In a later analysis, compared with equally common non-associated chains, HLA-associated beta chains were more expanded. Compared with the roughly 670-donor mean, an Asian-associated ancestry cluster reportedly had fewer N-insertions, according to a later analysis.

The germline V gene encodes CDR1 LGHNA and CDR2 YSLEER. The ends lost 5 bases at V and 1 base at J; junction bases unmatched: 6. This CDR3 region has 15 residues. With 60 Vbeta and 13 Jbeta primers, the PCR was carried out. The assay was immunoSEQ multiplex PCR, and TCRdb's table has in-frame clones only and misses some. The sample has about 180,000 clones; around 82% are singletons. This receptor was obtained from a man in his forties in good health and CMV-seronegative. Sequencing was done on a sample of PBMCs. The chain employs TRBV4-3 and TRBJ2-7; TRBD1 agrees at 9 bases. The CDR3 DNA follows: TGCGCCAGCAGCGTAACCGGGACAGGGTCCTACGAGCAGTACTTC. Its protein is CASSVTGTGSYEQYF.